The clone carrying this T cell receptor beta chain was counted once. The record originates from a study of T cell responses to AZD1222 COVID-19 vaccine. V dropped 3 bases and J dropped 3 bases, with 9 bases sitting between them. Per the germline V gene, CDR1 is KGHDR and CDR2 is SFDVKD. The CDR3 is made up of 14 amino acids. Some clones are missing from TCRdb's copy, which holds only in-frame ones; the method was immunoSEQ multiplex PCR. The sample has about 150,000 clones, about nine tenths seen once. This sequence was found in an adult in good health. The material was peripheral blood, obtained on day 0 of MenACWY control vaccination. The chain is built from TRBV24-1 and TRBJ2-3; D ambiguous. The CDR3: CATSDQTWTDTQYF. CDR3 DNA sequence: TGTGCCACCAGTGATCAAACGTGGACAGATACGCAGTATTTT.